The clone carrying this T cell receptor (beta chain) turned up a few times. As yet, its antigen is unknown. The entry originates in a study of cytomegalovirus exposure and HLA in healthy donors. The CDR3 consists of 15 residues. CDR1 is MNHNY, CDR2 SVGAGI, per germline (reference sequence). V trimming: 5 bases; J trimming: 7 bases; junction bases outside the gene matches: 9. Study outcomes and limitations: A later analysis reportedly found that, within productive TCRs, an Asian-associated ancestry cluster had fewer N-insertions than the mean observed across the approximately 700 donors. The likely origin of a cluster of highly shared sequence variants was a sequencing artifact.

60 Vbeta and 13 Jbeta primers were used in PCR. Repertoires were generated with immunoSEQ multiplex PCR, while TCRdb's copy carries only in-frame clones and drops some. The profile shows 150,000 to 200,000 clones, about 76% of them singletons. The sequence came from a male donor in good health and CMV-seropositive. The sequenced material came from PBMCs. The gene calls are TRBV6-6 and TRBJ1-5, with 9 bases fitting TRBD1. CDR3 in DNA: TGTGCCAGCAGTACTACAGGGGGCGGTGGGCAGCCCCAGCATTTT. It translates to CASSTTGGGGQPQHF.